These 25 T cell receptor beta chains were sequenced from one sample in a study of cytomegalovirus exposure and HLA in healthy donors. PCR was performed using 60 Vbeta and 13 Jbeta primers. TCRdb keeps only in-frame clones here, not all; method: immunoSEQ multiplex PCR. The profile shows about 120,000 clones, approximately 76% of them singletons. Sequenced: PBMCs. Receptor source: a man aged 45 to 65 in good health and CMV-seropositive.

The chain employs TRBV4-1 and TRBJ2-2, with 12 bases matching TRBD2. The CDR3 runs to 18 residues. V lost 0 bases to trimming and J lost 4 bases; unmatched junction nucleotides: 6. Germline V gene sequence: CDR1 MGHRA, CDR2 YSYEKL. CDR3 region: CASSQDPLAGGRTGELFF. Here the CDR3 DNA reads TGCGCCAGCAGCCAAGACCCGCTAGCGGGAGGGCGCACCGGGGAGCTGTTTTTT.

The V call is TRBV7-9, the J call TRBJ2-4; maybe TRBD1 (6 bases). The CDR3 runs 15 residues. CDR1 and CDR2 from the germline V gene are SEHNR and FQNEAQ (reference sequence). V was clipped by 3 bases and J by 0 bases, with 9 bases between them. The CDR3, as DNA: TGTGCCAGCAGCTTTATGACAGGAGCCAAAAACATTCAGTACTTC. Protein product: CASSFMTGAKNIQYF.

The table lists this clone with a few counts. The chain links TRBV9 to TRBJ2-1; 8 nucleotides align to TRBD1. This CDR3 spans 13 amino acids. Trimming cost V 3 bases and J 8 bases; bases outside gene matches: 4. Germline loops: CDR1 SGDLS, CDR2 YYNGEE. The CDR3 here is CASSGTGYDEQFF. CDR3 DNA: TGTGCCAGCAGCGGGACAGGGTACGATGAGCAGTTCTTC.

V usage is TRBV5-1 and J usage is TRBJ2-2, with unresolved D. The CDR3 is 14 residues long. Germline values: CDR1 SGHRS, CDR2 YFSETQ. Trimming cost V 4 bases and J 3 bases, with 10 bases left between them. The CDR3: CASSRGAYTGELFF. DNA for the CDR3: TGCGCCAGCAGCAGAGGCGCTTACACCGGGGAGCTGTTTTTT.

The V and J genes are TRBV10-2 and TRBJ1-2; 11 nucleotides align to TRBD1. This CDR3 has 14 amino acids. Germline lookup yields CDR1 WSHSY and CDR2 SAAADI. After removal of 1 base from V and 8 bases from J, the junction contained 3 bases not matched to a gene. The CDR3 here is CASSEWDRGTGYTF. For the CDR3, the DNA is TGCGCCAGCAGTGAGTGGGACAGGGGGACCGGCTACACCTTC.

The chain has TRBV29-1 and TRBJ1-1; D gene ambiguous. Germline V lookup: CDR1 SQVTM, CDR2 ANQGSEA. V gave up 3 bases and J gave up 8 bases, with 19 bases separating them. CDR3 size: 14 residues. The CDR3 region is CSVDPGREKIEAFF. The CDR3 DNA reads TGCAGCGTTGATCCCGGACGGGAAAAAATCGAAGCTTTCTTT.

This chain uses TRBV6-1 with TRBJ2-5; 7 bases are shared with TRBD1. The germline gives CDR1 MNHNS, CDR2 SASEGT. This CDR3 spans 18 amino acids. The V segment lost 3 bases and the J segment 5 bases; nucleotides outside the gene matches: 18. CDR3 amino acids: CASSDDRVGLAEGETQYF. CDR3 coding DNA: TGTGCCAGCAGTGACGACAGGGTTGGGCTAGCCGAAGGGGAGACCCAGTACTTC.

The rearrangement uses TRBV7-2 and TRBJ1-2, with unresolved D. Looked up from germline, CDR1 is SGHTA and CDR2 is FQGNSA. CDR3 length equals 14 residues. Trimming left V 4 bases short and J 8 bases short, with 17 bases between. The CDR3 nucleotides are TGTGCCAGCAGCTCGGGCGGGCCTACGAGAGGCTACACCTTC. Amino acids: CASSSGGPTRGYTF.

The chain links TRBV10-3 to TRBJ1-1; 11 bases match TRBD1. The CDR3 loop spans 15 amino acids. CDR1 ENHRY and CDR2 SYGVKD come from the germline V gene. The ends lost 2 bases at V and 5 bases at J; junction bases unmatched: 4. CDR3 sequence (DNA): TGTGCCATCAGTGAGCGGGACAGGGGGAGGACTGAAGCTTTCTTT. Its protein product is CAISERDRGRTEAFF.

The chain recombines TRBV18 with TRBJ1-5, with D possibly being TRBD1 (5 bases). From germline, CDR1 is KGHSH and CDR2 LQKENI. This CDR3 contains 14 residues. The V end lost 4 bases, the J end lost 4 bases, and 11 bases lay between the germline ends. The CDR3 loop is CASSQGRANQPQHF. CDR3 bases: TGTGCCAGCTCACAAGGCAGGGCAAATCAGCCCCAGCATTTT.

V is TRBV5-1 and J is TRBJ1-2; 9 nucleotides line up with TRBD1. This CDR3 has 14 residues. Looked up from germline, CDR1 is SGHRS and CDR2 is YFSETQ. J was trimmed by 5 bases and V by 1 base; bases with no gene match: 3. The CDR3 is CASSLTGGRYGYTF. The CDR3 region has the DNA TGCGCCAGCAGCTTGACAGGGGGCAGATATGGCTACACCTTC.

This clone was seen only a few times. The chain joins TRBV11-3 to TRBJ2-7; D might be TRBD1 (5 bases). The CDR3 is 12 residues long. CDR1 SGHNT and CDR2 YENEEA come from the germline V gene. V gave up 5 bases and J gave up 0 bases, with 5 bases separating them. The CDR3 DNA is TGTGCCAGCAGCCAGGGCTCCTACGAGCAGTACTTC. It translates to CASSQGSYEQYF.

The gene calls are TRBV28 and TRBJ2-7, with TRBD1 identical over 7 bases. CDR3 length: 13 residues. In germline, CDR1 is MDHEN, CDR2 SYDVKM. V dropped 6 bases and J dropped 6; count of bases not matched to a gene: 8. This chain's CDR3 is CASSLDRVGEQYF. The CDR3 DNA follows: TGTGCCAGCAGCCTCGACAGGGTGGGCGAGCAGTACTTC.

V and J are TRBV5-6 and TRBJ2-5; D remains ambiguous. V lost 0 bases and J 1 base, leaving 7 bases between the germline ends. Germline V gene data show CDR1 as SGHDT and CDR2 as YYEEEE. This CDR3 region has 14 residues. CDR3 protein: CASSLGAGQETQYF. CDR3 nucleotides: TGTGCCAGCAGCTTGGGCGCAGGCCAAGAGACCCAGTACTTC.

CDR3: CASSEASGTGSSYEQYF. For the CDR3, the DNA is TGTGCCAGCAGCGAAGCGTCCGGGACAGGGAGCTCCTACGAGCAGTACTTC. This chain uses TRBV5-8 with TRBJ2-7, with TRBD1 identical over 9 bases. V trimming: 4 bases; J trimming: 0 bases; junction bases outside the gene matches: 11. The germline CDR1 and CDR2 sequences are SGHTS and YDEGEE. The CDR3 consists of 17 residues.

The CDR3 reads CASSSGTGSEKLFF. CDR3 nucleotides: TGTGCCAGCAGCTCCGGGACAGGGAGTGAAAAACTGTTTTTT. The chain employs TRBV5-4 and TRBJ1-4, with 9 positions matching TRBD1. The germline V gene has CDR1 SGHNT and CDR2 YYREEE (reference sequence). Trimming removed 3 bases from V and 7 bases from J; junction bases left unmatched: 4. The CDR3 totals 14 residues.

The V and J genes are TRBV13 and TRBJ2-1, with 11 bases identical to TRBD2. J lost 5 bases, V lost 5 bases, and 2 bases had no gene match. Germline CDR1 and CDR2: PRHDT and FYEKMQ (reference sequence). The CDR3 has 14 amino acids. The CDR3 bases are TGTGCCAGCAGCGTAGCGGGGGGGAACAATGAGCAGTTCTTC. Translated, it gives CASSVAGGNNEQFF.

The V and J genes are TRBV5-1 and TRBJ2-5; D not certain. The germline V gene has CDR1 SGHRS and CDR2 YFSETQ. This CDR3 region has 14 residues. Trimming pared 0 bases from V and 0 bases from J, leaving 6 bases between. The CDR3: CASSLAGNQETQYF. CDR3 nucleotides: TGCGCCAGCAGCTTGGCAGGCAACCAAGAGACCCAGTACTTC.

V usage is TRBV6-4 and J usage is TRBJ1-2, with 9 bases lining up with TRBD1. Germline V gene sequence: CDR1 MRHNA, CDR2 SNTAGT. This CDR3 region has 15 residues. Trimming at V came to 7 bases and at J to 8 bases, leaving 14 bases not matched to a gene. CDR3 in DNA: TGTGCCAGCAACCCTGGACAGGGGAGTATAGGGGGCTACACCTTC. Protein product: CASNPGQGSIGGYTF.

Concerning this clone itself: No DNA is shown, since the ends of the CDR3 on it are uncertain; the CDR3 is the one TCRdb lists. The chain recombines TRBV18 with TRBJ1-4; the listed D gene, TRBD1, was not tested against the DNA. The CDR3 is 18 amino acids in total, end residues counted. Per germline, CDR1 KGHSH and CDR2 LQKENI. This chain's CDR3 is CASSRGLADSTSGEKLFF.

The CDR3 here is CASSQYRDAGRGASYEQYF. In nucleotides, the CDR3 is TGCGCCAGCAGTCAATATAGGGACGCCGGACGGGGGGCTTCCTACGAGCAGTACTTC. V usage is TRBV23-1 and J usage is TRBJ2-7, with a tentative D call TRBD2 (7 bases). TRBV23-1 is flagged as an ORF with uncertain function. Trimming stripped 1 base from V and 1 base from J, with 23 bases between. There are 19 residues in the CDR3.

The table lists this clone with a few counts. The chain couples TRBV27 to TRBJ2-1; possibly TRBD2 for D (7 bases). The germline V and J ends were trimmed by 3 bases and 8 bases, with 11 bases remaining between them. Germline-derived CDR1 and CDR2 are MNHEY and SMNVEV (reference sequence). The CDR3 extends over 13 amino acids. For the CDR3, the DNA is TGTGCCAGCAGTTTCGGGGGGCGAGATGAGCAGTTCTTC. This encodes CASSFGGRDEQFF.

This clone was picked up a small number of times. The genes are TRBV6-4 and TRBJ2-1, with 9 bases aligning to TRBD2. V lost 3 bases to trimming and J lost 0 bases; unmatched junction nucleotides: 0. The germline CDR1 and CDR2 sequences are MRHNA and SNTAGT. The CDR3 is 15 amino acids. DNA for the CDR3: TGTGCCAGCAGTGAAGCGGGGGGCTCCTACAATGAGCAGTTCTTC. Its protein product is CASSEAGGSYNEQFF.

The rearrangement joins TRBV27 to TRBJ2-7, with D possibly TRBD1 on 5 matching bases. V lost 11 bases, J lost 3 bases, and 23 bases lay in between. CDR3 size: 15 residues. Germline CDR1 is MNHEY and CDR2 is SMNVEV (reference sequence). The chain's CDR3 is CAPPPRTGPLYEQYF. The CDR3 region has the DNA TGTGCCCCTCCTCCGCGAACAGGACCCCTCTACGAGCAGTACTTC.

The V gene is TRBV2, the J gene TRBJ1-1, with 8 bases identical to TRBD1. The length of the CDR3 is 14 residues. CDR1 and CDR2 (germline): SNHLY, FYNNEI. Unmatched junction bases numbered 3, after V lost 5 bases and J lost 1 base. This CDR3 is CASSPGTGNTEAFF. The CDR3 DNA reads as TGTGCCAGCAGTCCCGGGACAGGGAACACTGAAGCTTTCTTT.